The 17 T cell receptor beta chains below all came from one sample that was sequenced in a study of blood T cell repertoires in COVID-19. Here immunoSEQ multiplex PCR was the method, and the copy in TCRdb shows in-frame clones only, minus some. The table has around 94,000 clones, roughly four fifths seen once. Source material: peripheral blood. These receptors were collected from a man aged 35-49 years with active or convalescent COVID-19.

The gene calls are TRBV6-4 and TRBJ2-3, with 13 bases aligning to TRBD2. The junction had 0 bases not matched to a gene; V was cut back by 0 bases and J by 6 bases. The V gene's germline CDR1 is MRHNA and CDR2 SNTAGT. This CDR3 spans 15 amino acids. Here the CDR3 reads CASSDSLAGGDTQYF. CDR3 DNA sequence: TGTGCCAGCAGTGACTCACTAGCGGGGGGGGATACGCAGTATTTT.

The chain couples TRBV19 to TRBJ1-5, with 8 bases lining up with TRBD1. This CDR3 spans 19 amino acids. CDR1 is LNHDA and CDR2 is SQIVND in the germline V gene (reference sequence). Germline trimming cut 3 bases from V and 0 bases from J; bases unmatched to any gene: 13. The CDR3 DNA follows: TGTGCCAGTAGTATGGGGGAGGCAGGGGGCGCTTATAGCAATCAGCCCCAGCATTTT. Translated, it gives CASSMGEAGGAYSNQPQHF.

The sample holds one count of this clone. The V and J genes are TRBV4-3 and TRBJ1-6, with a tentative D call TRBD1 (5 bases). From germline, CDR1 is LGHNA and CDR2 YSLEER. This CDR3 has 14 residues. V was cut by 0 bases and J by 14 bases, with 14 bases left in between. CDR3 nucleotides: TGCGCCAGCAGCCAAGATTTTTCTGGGGGGGCCCTCCACTTT. It is translated as CASSQDFSGGALHF.

The chain combines TRBV20-1 with TRBJ2-7; 7 bases are a match to TRBD1. The germline V gene encodes CDR1 DFQATT and CDR2 SNEGSKA (reference sequence). Losses at the gene ends were 3 bases for V and 4 bases for J; bases not matched to a gene: 6. The CDR3 has 13 residues. Written as DNA, the CDR3 is TGCAGTGCTAGTTTGGACAGGTTTTACGAGCAGTACTTC. This codes for CSASLDRFYEQYF.

The chain uses TRBV7-2 and TRBJ1-2; perhaps TRBD1 as D (5 bases). The germline V gene encodes CDR1 SGHTA and CDR2 FQGNSA. The CDR3 spans 14 residues. Trimming shortened V by 1 base and J by 2 bases, and 8 bases separated the two germline ends. CDR3 in DNA: TGTGCCAGCAGCTTAGGACAGAGCAACTATGGCTACACCTTC. Amino acid sequence: CASSLGQSNYGYTF.

The V call is TRBV9, the J call TRBJ1-2; 9 bases are a match to TRBD1. V shed 3 bases and J 4 bases; nucleotides not matched to a gene: 7. CDR1 SGDLS and CDR2 YYNGEE come from the germline V gene. This CDR3 has 15 residues. CDR3 loop: CASSESTGGSYGYTF. The CDR3 coding sequence is TGTGCCAGCAGCGAGTCGACAGGGGGTAGCTATGGCTACACCTTC.

The chain recombines TRBV7-2 with TRBJ1-5, with a weak D call TRBD1 (5 bases). V was trimmed by 2 bases and J by 4 bases, leaving 6 bases between them. The CDR3 has 13 amino acids. Germline V gene lookup returns CDR1 SGHTA and CDR2 FQGNSA. The CDR3 loop reads CASSLSGNQPQHF. In nucleotides, the CDR3 is TGTGCCAGCAGCTTATCAGGGAATCAGCCCCAGCATTTT.

The J gene is TRBJ1-1, the V gene TRBV6-5, with 7 bases aligning to TRBD1. The junction had 7 bases not matched to a gene; V was cut back by 6 bases and J by 0 bases. Germline CDR1 is MNHEY and CDR2 is SVGAGI. The CDR3 length is 15 residues. The CDR3 bases are TGTGCCAGCAGCCGGGGGGGACAGTTGAACACTGAAGCTTTCTTT. It yields the protein CASSRGGQLNTEAFF.

This chain connects TRBV18 to TRBJ2-2; 8 nucleotides agree with TRBD1. V lost 2 bases to trimming and J lost 6 bases; unmatched junction nucleotides: 5. Per germline, CDR1 KGHSH and CDR2 LQKENI. The length of the CDR3 is 15 residues. This CDR3 is CASSPLTGDAGELFF. The CDR3 DNA follows: TGTGCCAGCTCACCATTGACAGGGGATGCCGGGGAGCTGTTTTTT.

The rearrangement links TRBV3-1 (or the pseudogene TRBV3-2) to TRBJ2-2, with 11 positions matching TRBD2. This CDR3 contains 18 residues. The V gene end was trimmed by 0 bases and the J gene end by 5 bases; junction bases not matched to a gene: 8. Per the germline V gene, CDR1 is LGHDT and CDR2 is YNNKEL (reference sequence). For the CDR3, the DNA is TGTGCCAGCAGCCAAGATCCGGTGCGACTAGCGGGAACCGGGGAGCTGTTTTTT. Translated: CASSQDPVRLAGTGELFF.

The V and J genes are TRBV3-1 (or the pseudogene TRBV3-2) and TRBJ2-3, with D possibly TRBD2 on 6 matching bases. Deletions cut 6 bases from V and 0 bases from J, with 13 bases between. Germline CDR1 reads LGHDT; CDR2 reads YNNKEL (reference sequence). CDR3 length equals 15 residues. The CDR3 here is CASREGRTSTDTQYF. In DNA, the CDR3 is TGTGCCAGCAGGGAGGGGAGAACTAGCACAGATACGCAGTATTTT.

The chain has TRBV5-1 and TRBJ2-7, with 7 bases lining up with TRBD1. Germline assignment: CDR1 SGHRS and CDR2 YFSETQ. There are 16 residues in the CDR3. The J segment lost 2 bases and the V segment lost 4 bases, leaving 12 bases of the junction unmatched. As DNA, the CDR3 is TGCGCCAGCAGCCCCCAAACAGGGGCCAATACCTACGAGCAGTACTTC. It codes for CASSPQTGANTYEQYF.

The gene calls are TRBV7-2 and TRBJ2-3; TRBD2 aligns across 9 bases. CDR3 length: 17 amino acids. Germline CDR1 SGHTA, CDR2 FQGNSA. V lost 0 bases to trimming and J lost 5 bases; unmatched junction nucleotides: 9. CDR3 coding DNA: TGTGCCAGCAGCTTAGCAATTAGCGGGGGAGGAATAGATACGCAGTATTTT. Translating it yields CASSLAISGGGIDTQYF.

The chain links TRBV5-4 to TRBJ2-7, with TRBD1 identical over 7 bases. This CDR3 is 14 amino acids long. J lost 6 bases, V lost 2 bases, and 8 bases had no gene match. Germline V CDR1 and CDR2: SGHNT, YYREEE (reference sequence). In DNA form, the CDR3 reads TGTGCCAGCAGCTTAGGGTCTACAGGGGTCGAGCAGTACTTC. It yields the protein CASSLGSTGVEQYF.

The CDR3 coding sequence is TGCGCCAGCAGCTTGGACCCACAGGGTTTCAATGAGCAGTTCTTC. Translation: CASSLDPQGFNEQFF. V and J are TRBV5-1 and TRBJ2-1; D might be TRBD1 (6 bases). Trimming removed 0 bases from V and 6 bases from J, with 13 bases in between. The CDR3 length is 15 residues. Germline-derived CDR1 and CDR2 are SGHRS and YFSETQ.

The rearrangement joins TRBV5-1 to TRBJ2-1; D is possibly TRBD1 (6 bases). Per the germline V gene, CDR1 is SGHRS and CDR2 is YFSETQ. Trimming pared 4 bases from V and 0 bases from J, leaving 14 bases between. The CDR3 totals 16 residues. This chain's CDR3 is CASSNGQSRSYNEQFF. In DNA, the CDR3 is TGCGCCAGCAGCAACGGACAGAGCCGCTCCTACAATGAGCAGTTCTTC.

As to this clone: Given the absence of the conserved phenylalanine or tryptophan at the CDR3 end, a read error is likely. It is unclear where the CDR3 begins or ends on the DNA, so no DNA is shown, and the CDR3 is as TCRdb lists it. This rearrangement joins TRBV7-9 to TRBJ1-2; TRBD1, as called in the table, went unchecked against the DNA. Per germline, CDR1 SEHNR and CDR2 FQNEAQ (reference sequence). The CDR3 is made up of 12 amino acids, end residues included. The CDR3 loop reads CASSSQGEMLGL.